This T cell receptor beta chain derives from a study of tumor-infiltrating lymphocytes in primary liver carcinoma. Study context: Men and women, 30 to 69 years of age, made up the patients. Measuring about 4.2 to 10 cm across, the tumors were staged as T1-T3 N0M0.

TCR beta cDNA was prepared out of roughly 520 ng total RNA by means of a constant-region primer. Researchers made the TCR beta libraries by running three nested multiplex PCR rounds with slightly modified ARM-PCR. The first two PCR rounds used TRBV1-TRBV30 primers with a Cbeta primer, roughly 10 cycles each. TCRdb processed the multiplex PCR reads anew with MiXCR; each CDR3 protein has one entry. The repertoire holds about 120,000 distinct CDR3 sequences, with 55% to 70% as singletons. Germline loops: CDR1 SGDLS, CDR2 YYNGEE. The V segment lost 3 bases and the J segment 8 bases; nucleotides outside the gene matches: 3. CDR3 length: 13 residues. Co-extraction of RNA and DNA was performed on 20-30 mg of unsorted bulk tissue.

Sequencing was done on a sample of tumor-adjacent normal liver tissue. The V gene is TRBV9, the J gene TRBJ2-3; 10 bases fit TRBD1. The sequence was collected from a woman aged 55-70 years with primary liver carcinoma and hepatitis B virus infection. The CDR3 is CASSGQGAATQYF. The CDR3 DNA sequence: TGTGCCAGCAGCGGACAGGGGGCCGCTACGCAGTATTTT.